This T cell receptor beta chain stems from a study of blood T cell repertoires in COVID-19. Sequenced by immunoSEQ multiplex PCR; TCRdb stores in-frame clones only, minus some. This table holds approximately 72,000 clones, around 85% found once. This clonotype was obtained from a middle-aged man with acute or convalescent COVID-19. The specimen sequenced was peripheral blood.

CDR3 coding DNA: TGCGCCAGCAGCCACACCGGGACTAGCGGGAAAACCTACGAGCAGTACTTC. Translated: CASSHTGTSGKTYEQYF. The rearrangement uses TRBV4-1 and TRBJ2-7; TRBD2 agrees at 13 bases. Trimming at V came to 3 bases and at J to 2 bases, leaving 7 bases not matched to a gene. CDR3 size: 17 residues. CDR1 MGHRA and CDR2 YSYEKL come from the germline V gene.